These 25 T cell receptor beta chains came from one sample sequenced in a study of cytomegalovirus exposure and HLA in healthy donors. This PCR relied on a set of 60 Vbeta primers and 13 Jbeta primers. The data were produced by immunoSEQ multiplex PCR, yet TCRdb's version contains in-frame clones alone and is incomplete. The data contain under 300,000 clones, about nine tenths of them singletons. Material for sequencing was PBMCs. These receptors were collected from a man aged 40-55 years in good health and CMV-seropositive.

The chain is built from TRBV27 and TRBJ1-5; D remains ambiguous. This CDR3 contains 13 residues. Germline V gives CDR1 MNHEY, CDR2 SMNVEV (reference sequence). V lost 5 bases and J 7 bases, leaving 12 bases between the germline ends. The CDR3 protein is CASSERGRQPQHF. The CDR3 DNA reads TGTGCCAGCAGTGAACGGGGTCGCCAGCCCCAGCATTTT.

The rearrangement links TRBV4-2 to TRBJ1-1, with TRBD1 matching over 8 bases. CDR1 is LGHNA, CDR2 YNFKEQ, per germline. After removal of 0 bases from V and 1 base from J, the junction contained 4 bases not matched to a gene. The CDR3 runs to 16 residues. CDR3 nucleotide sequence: TGTGCCAGCAGCCAAGATTTAGGACAGGGGAACACTGAAGCTTTCTTT. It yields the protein CASSQDLGQGNTEAFF.

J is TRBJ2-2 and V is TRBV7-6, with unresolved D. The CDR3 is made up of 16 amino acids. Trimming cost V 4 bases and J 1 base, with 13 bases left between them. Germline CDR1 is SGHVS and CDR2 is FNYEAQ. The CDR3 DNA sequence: TGTGCCAGCAGCTCCCCTCTCCGCGAGAACACCGGGGAGCTGTTTTTT. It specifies CASSSPLRENTGELFF.

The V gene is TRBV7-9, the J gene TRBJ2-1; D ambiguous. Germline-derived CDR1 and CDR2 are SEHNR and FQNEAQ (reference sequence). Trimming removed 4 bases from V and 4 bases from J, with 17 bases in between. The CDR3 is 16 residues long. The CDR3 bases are TGTGCCAGCAGCTCCTCGCCCACTACTCGGTACAATGAGCAGTTCTTC. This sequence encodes CASSSSPTTRYNEQFF.

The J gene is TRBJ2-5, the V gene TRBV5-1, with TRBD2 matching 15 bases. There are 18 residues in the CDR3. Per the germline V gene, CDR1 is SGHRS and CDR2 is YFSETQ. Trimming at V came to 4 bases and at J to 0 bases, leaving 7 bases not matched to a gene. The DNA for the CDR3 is TGCGCCAGCAGCAAAGGGACTAGCGGGAGGCCCTACCAAGAGACCCAGTACTTC. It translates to CASSKGTSGRPYQETQYF.

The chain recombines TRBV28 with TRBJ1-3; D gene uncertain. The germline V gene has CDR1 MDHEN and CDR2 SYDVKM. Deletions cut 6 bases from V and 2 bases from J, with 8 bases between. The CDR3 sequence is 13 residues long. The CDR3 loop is CASSQSTGNTIYF. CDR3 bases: TGTGCCAGCAGCCAAAGCACTGGAAACACCATATATTTT.

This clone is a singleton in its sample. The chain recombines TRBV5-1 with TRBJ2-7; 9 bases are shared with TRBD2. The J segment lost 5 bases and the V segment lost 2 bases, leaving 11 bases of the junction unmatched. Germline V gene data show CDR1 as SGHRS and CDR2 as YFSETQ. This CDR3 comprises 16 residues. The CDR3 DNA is TGCGCCAGCAGCTTTATGAGGGCGGGAGGGCCCCACGAGCAGTACTTC. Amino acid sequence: CASSFMRAGGPHEQYF.

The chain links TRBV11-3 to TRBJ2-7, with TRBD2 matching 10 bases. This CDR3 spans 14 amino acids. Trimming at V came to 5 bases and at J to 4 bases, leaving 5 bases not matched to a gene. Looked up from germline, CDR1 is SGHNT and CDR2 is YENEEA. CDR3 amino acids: CASSPSGSDYEQYF. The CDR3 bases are TGTGCCAGCAGCCCTAGCGGGAGCGATTACGAGCAGTACTTC.

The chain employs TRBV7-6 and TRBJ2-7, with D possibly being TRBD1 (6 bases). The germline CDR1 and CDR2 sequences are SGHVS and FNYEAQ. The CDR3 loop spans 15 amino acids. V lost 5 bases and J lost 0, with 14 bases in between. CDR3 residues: CASSRDRYNSYEQYF. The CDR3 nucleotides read TGTGCCAGCAGCCGAGACAGGTATAACTCCTACGAGCAGTACTTC.

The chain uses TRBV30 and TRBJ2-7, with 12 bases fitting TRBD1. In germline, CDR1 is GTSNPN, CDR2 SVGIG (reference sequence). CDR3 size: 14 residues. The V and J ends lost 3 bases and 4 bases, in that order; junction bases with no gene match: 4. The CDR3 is CAWSGTGGVYEQYF. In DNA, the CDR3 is TGTGCCTGGAGCGGGACAGGGGGCGTTTACGAGCAGTACTTC.

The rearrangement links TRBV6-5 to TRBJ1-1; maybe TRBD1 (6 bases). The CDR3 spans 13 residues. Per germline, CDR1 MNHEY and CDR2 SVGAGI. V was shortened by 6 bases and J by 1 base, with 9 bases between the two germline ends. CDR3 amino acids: CASSQGSNTEAFF. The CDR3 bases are TGTGCCAGCAGCCAGGGGTCGAACACTGAAGCTTTCTTT.

The CDR3 here is CAWGPHRDRGYEQYF. CDR3 in DNA: TGTGCCTGGGGCCCCCACCGGGACAGGGGCTACGAGCAGTACTTC. The chain is built from TRBV30 and TRBJ2-7; 10 nucleotides align to TRBD1. Germline CDR1 is GTSNPN and CDR2 is SVGIG (reference sequence). The CDR3 extends over 15 amino acids. The trim removed 5 bases at V and 3 bases at J, leaving 10 bases unmatched.

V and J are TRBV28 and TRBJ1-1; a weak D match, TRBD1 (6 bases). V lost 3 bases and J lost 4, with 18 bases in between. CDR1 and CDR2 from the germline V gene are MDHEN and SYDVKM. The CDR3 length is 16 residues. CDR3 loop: CASSFAPGDEGTEAFF. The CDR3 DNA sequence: TGTGCCAGCAGTTTTGCGCCAGGGGATGAGGGCACTGAAGCTTTCTTT.

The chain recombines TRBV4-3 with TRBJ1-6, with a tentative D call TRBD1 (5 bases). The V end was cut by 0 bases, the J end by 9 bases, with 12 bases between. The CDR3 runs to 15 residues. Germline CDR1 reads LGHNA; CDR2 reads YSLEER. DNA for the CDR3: TGCGCCAGCAGCCAAGATGGGGGGTACGGTTCACCCCTCCACTTT. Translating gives CASSQDGGYGSPLHF.

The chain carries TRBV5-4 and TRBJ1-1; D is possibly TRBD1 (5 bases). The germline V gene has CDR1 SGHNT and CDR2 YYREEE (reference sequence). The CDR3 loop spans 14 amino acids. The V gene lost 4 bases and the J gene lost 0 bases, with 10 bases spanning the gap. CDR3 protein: CASSRTPMNTEAFF. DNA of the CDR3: TGTGCCAGCAGCCGGACACCGATGAACACTGAAGCTTTCTTT. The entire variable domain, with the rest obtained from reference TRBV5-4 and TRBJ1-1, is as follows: ETGVTQSPTHLIKTRGQQVTLRCSSQSGHNTVSWYQQALGQGPQFIFQYYREEENGRGNFPPRFSGLQFPNYSSELNVNALELDDSALYLCASSRTPMNTEAFFGQGTRLTVV.

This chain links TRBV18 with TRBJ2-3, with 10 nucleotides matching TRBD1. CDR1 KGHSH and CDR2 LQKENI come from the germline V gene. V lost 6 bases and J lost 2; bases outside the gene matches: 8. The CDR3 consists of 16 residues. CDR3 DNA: TGTGCCAGCTCCAGTAGGACAGGGGGAGTCACAGATACGCAGTATTTT. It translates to CASSSRTGGVTDTQYF. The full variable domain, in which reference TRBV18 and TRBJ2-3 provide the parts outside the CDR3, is NAGVMQNPRHLVRRRGQEARLRCSPMKGHSHVYWYRQLPEEGLKFMVYLQKENIIDESGMPKERFSAEFPKEGPSILRIQQVVRGDSAAYFCASSSRTGGVTDTQYFGPGTRLTVL.

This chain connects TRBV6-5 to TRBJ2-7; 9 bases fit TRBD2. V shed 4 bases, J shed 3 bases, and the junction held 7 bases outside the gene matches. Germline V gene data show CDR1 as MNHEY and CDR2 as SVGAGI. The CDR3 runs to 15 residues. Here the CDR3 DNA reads TGTGCCAGCAGTTTTTTTAGCGGGAGAGACTACGAGCAGTACTTC. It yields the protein CASSFFSGRDYEQYF.

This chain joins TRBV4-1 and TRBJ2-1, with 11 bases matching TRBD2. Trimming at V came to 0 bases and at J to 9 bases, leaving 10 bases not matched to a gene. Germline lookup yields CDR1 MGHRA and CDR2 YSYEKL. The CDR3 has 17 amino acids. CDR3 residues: CASSQERLAGGPGEQFF. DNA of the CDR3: TGCGCCAGCAGCCAAGAGAGGTTAGCGGGAGGGCCAGGTGAGCAGTTCTTC.

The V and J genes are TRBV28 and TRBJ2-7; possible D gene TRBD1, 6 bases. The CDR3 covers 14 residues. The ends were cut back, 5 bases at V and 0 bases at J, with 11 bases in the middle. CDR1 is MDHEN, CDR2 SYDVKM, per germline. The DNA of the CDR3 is TGTGCCAGCAGTCCGACAGGTCTCTCCTACGAGCAGTACTTC. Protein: CASSPTGLSYEQYF.

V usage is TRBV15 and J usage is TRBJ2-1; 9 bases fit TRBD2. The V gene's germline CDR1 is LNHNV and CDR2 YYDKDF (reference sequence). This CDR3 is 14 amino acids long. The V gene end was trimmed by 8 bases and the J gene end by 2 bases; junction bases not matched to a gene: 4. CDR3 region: CATARLAAYNEQFF. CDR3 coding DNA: TGTGCCACCGCCCGACTAGCGGCCTACAATGAGCAGTTCTTC.

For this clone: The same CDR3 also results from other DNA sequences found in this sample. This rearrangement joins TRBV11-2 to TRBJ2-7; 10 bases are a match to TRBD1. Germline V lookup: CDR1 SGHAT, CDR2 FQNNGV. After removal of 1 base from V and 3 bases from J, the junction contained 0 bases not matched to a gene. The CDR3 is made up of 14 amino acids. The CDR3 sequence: CASSLGTGGYEQYF. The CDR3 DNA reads TGTGCCAGCAGCTTAGGGACAGGGGGCTACGAGCAGTACTTC.

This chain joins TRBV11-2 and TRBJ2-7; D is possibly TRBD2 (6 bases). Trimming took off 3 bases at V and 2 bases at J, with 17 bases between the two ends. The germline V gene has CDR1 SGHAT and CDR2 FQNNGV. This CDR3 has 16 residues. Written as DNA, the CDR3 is TGTGCCAGCAGCTTTCCCGAGGAGGGATGGACCTACGAGCAGTACTTC. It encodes CASSFPEEGWTYEQYF.

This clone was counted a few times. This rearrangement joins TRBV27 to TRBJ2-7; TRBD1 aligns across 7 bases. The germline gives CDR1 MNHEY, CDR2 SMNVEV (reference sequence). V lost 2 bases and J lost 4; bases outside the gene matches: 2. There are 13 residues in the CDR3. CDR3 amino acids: CASSLGRGYEQYF. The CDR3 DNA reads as TGTGCCAGCAGTTTAGGCAGGGGGTACGAGCAGTACTTC.

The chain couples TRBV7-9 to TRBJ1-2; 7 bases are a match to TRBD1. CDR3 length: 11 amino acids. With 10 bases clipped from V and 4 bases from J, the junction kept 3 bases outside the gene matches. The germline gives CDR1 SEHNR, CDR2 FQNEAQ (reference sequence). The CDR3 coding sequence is TGTGCCACCCCAGGGGGCTATGGCTACACCTTC. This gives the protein CATPGGYGYTF. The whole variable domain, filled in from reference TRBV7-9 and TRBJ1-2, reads DTGVSQNPRHKITKRGQNVTFRCDPISEHNRLYWYRQTLGQGPEFLTYFQNEAQLEKSRLLSDRFSAERPKGSFSTLEIQRTEQGDSAMYLCATPGGYGYTFGSGTRLTVV.

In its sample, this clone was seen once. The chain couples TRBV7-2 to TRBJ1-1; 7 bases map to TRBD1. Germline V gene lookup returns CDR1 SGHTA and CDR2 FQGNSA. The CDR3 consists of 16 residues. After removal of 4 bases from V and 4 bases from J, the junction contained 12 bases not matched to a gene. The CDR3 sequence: CASSSAGGLRSTEAFF. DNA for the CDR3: TGTGCCAGCAGCTCGGCAGGGGGGCTAAGGAGCACTGAAGCTTTCTTT.